This entry features one T cell receptor (beta chain) sequence. This specimen comes from a study of T cell responses to AZD1222 COVID-19 vaccine. Sequencing used immunoSEQ multiplex PCR; TCRdb keeps in-frame clones, though not all of them. This table holds approximately 130,000 clones, 90% to 95% found once. Germline V lookup: CDR1 MNHEY, CDR2 SVGAGI. The CDR3 runs to 14 residues. The junction had 7 bases not matched to a gene; V was cut back by 6 bases and J by 10 bases. The receptor was isolated from an adult in good health. The starting material was peripheral blood, obtained on day 0 of AZD1222 vaccination. The chain couples TRBV6-5 to TRBJ2-1, with 12 nucleotides matching TRBD2. CDR3 bases: TGTGCCAGCAGCCGGGGACTAGCGGGCTTCGAGCAGTTCTTC. Residues: CASSRGLAGFEQFF.